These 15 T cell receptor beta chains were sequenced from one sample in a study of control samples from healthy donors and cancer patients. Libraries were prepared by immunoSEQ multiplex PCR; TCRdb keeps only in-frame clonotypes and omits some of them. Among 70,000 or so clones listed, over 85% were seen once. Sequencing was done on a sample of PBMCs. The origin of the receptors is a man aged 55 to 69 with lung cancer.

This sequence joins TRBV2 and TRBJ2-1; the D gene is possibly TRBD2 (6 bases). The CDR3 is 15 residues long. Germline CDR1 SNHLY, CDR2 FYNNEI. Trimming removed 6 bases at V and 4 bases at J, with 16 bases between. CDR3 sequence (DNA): TGTGCCAGCAGCCCACTGGCGGGGCCATACAATGAGCAGTTCTTC. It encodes CASSPLAGPYNEQFF.

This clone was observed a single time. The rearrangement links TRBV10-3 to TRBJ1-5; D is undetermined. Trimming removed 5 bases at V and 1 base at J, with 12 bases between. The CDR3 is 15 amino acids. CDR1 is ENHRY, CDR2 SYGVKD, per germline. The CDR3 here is CAISNRSASNQPQHF. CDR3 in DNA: TGTGCCATCAGTAATCGTTCAGCAAGCAATCAGCCCCAGCATTTT.

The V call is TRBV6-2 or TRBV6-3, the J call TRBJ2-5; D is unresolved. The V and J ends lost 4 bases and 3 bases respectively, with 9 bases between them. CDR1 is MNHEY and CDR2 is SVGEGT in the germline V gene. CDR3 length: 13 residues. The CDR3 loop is CASSSPVKETQYF. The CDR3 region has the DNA TGTGCCAGCAGTTCACCGGTAAAAGAGACCCAGTACTTC.

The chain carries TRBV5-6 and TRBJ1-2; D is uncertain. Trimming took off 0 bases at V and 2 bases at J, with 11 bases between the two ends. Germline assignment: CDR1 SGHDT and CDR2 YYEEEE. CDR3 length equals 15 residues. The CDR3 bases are TGTGCCAGCAGCTTGGGAAGCATCCTCAACTATGGCTACACCTTC. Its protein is CASSLGSILNYGYTF.

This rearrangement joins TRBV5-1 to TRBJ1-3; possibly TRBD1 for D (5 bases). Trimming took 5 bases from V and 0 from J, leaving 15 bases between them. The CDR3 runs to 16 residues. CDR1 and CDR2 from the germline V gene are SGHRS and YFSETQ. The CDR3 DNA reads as TGCGCCAGCAGTGGGGGGGATTTCGACTCTGGAAACACCATATATTTT. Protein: CASSGGDFDSGNTIYF.

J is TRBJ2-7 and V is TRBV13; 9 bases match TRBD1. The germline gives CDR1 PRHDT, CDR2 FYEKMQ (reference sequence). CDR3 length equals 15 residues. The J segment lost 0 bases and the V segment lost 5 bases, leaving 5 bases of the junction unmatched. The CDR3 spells CASSAGTGSSYEQYV. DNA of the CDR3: TGTGCCAGCAGCGCCGGGACAGGGAGCTCCTACGAGCAGTACGTC.

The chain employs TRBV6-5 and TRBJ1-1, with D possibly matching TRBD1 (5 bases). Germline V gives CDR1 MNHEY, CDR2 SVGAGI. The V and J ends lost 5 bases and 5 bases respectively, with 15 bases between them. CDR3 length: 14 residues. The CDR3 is CASSPTTGGTEAFF. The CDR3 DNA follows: TGTGCCAGCAGTCCCACAACAGGTGGAACTGAAGCTTTCTTT.

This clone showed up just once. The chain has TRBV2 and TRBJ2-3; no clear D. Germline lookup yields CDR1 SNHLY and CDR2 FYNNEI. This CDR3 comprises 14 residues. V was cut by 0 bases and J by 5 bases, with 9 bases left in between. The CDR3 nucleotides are TGTGCCAGCAGTGAAGCTAACGGAATAGATACGCAGTATTTT. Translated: CASSEANGIDTQYF. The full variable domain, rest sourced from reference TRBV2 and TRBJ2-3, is EPEVTQTPSHQVTQMGQEVILRCVPISNHLYFYWYRQILGQKVEFLVSFYNNEISEKSEIFDDQFSVERPDGSNFTLKIRSTKLEDSAMYFCASSEANGIDTQYFGPGTRLTVL.

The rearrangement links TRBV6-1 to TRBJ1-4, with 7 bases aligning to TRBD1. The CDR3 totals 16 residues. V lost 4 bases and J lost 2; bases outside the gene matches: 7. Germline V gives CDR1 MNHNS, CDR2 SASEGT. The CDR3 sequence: CASSVAPGQTNEKLFF. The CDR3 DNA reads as TGTGCCAGCAGTGTTGCACCGGGACAGACTAATGAAAAACTGTTTTTT.

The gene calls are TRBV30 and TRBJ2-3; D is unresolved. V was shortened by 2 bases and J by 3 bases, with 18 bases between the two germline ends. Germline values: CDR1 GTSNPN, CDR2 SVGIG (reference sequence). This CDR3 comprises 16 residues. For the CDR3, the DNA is TGTGCCTGGAGTTTTGACTCCGATGTGGCTACAGATACGCAGTATTTT. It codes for CAWSFDSDVATDTQYF.

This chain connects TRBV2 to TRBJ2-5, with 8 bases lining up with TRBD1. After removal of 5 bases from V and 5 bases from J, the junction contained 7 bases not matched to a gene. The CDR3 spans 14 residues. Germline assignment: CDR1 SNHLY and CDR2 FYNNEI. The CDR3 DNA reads TGTGCCAGCAGTCCACAGGGGGGCGGGGAGACCCAGTACTTC. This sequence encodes CASSPQGGGETQYF.

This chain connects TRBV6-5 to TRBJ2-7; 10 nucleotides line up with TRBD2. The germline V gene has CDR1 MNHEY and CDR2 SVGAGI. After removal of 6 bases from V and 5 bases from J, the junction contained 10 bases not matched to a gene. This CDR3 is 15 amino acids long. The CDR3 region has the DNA TGTGCCAGCAGCAGCAGCGGGGGGGCCGTCCACGAGCAGTACTTC. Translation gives CASSSSGGAVHEQYF.

Here the CDR3 DNA reads TGTGCCAGCAGTTTTTCCAGGGCGAACACTGAAGCTTTCTTT. It translates to CASSFSRANTEAFF. V and J are TRBV27 and TRBJ1-1; a weak D match, TRBD1 (5 bases). The CDR3 covers 14 residues. Trimming shortened V by 3 bases and J by 1 base, and 9 bases separated the two germline ends. Germline V gene sequence: CDR1 MNHEY, CDR2 SMNVEV (reference sequence).

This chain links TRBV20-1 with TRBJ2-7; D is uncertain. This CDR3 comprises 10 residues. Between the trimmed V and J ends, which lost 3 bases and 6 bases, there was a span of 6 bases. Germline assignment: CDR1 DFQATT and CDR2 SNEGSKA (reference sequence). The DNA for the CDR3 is TGCAGTGCTAGGGCTGGCGAGCAGTACTTC. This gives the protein CSARAGEQYF.

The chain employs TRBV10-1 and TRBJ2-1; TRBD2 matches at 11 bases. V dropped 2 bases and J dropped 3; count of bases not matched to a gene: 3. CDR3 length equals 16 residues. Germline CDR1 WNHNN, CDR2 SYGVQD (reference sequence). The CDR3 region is CASSEALAGGYNEQFF. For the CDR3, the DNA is TGCGCCAGCAGTGAGGCTCTAGCGGGGGGCTACAATGAGCAGTTCTTC.